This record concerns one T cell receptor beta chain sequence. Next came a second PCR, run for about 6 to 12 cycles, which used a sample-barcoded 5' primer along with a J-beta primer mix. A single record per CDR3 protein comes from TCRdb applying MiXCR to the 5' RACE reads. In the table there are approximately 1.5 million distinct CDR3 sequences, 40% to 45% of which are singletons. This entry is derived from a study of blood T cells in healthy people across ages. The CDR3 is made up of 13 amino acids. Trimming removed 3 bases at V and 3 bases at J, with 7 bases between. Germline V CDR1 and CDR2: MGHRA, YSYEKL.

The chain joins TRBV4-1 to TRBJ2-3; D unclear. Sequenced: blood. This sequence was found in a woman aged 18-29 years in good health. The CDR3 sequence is CASSHEGTDTQYF. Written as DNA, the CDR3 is TGCGCCAGCAGCCATGAAGGGACAGATACGCAGTATTTT.